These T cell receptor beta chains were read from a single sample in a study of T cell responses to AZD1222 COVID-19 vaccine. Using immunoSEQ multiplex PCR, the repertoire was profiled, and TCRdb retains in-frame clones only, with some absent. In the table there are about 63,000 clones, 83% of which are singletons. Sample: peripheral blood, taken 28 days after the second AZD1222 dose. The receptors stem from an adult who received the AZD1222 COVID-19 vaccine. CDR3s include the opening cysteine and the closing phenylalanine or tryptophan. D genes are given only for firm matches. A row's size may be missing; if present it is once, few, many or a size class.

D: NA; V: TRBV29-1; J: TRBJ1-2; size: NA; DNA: TGCAGCGCTGAATTGGGTGGGAGCGGCTACACCTTC; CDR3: CSAELGGSGYTF
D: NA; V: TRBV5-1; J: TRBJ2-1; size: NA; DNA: TGCGCCAGCAGCTTGTCTACAGGGTTCAATGAGCAGTTCTTC; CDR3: CASSLSTGFNEQFF
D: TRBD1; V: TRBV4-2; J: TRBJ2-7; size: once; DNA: TGTGCCAGCAGCCACTTACCGGGACAGGGGCTAGGAGAGCAGTACTTC; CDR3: CASSHLPGQGLGEQYF
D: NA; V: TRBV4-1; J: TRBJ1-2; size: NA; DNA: TGCGCCAGCAGCCAAGAGGTAGTGGCTAACTATGGCTACACCTTC; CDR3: CASSQEVVANYGYTF
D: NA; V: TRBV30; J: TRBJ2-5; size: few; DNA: TGTGCCTGGAGTGGGGGAGAGACCCAGTACTTC; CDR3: CAWSGGETQYF
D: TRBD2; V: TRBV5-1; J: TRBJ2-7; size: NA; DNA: TGCGCCAGCAGCCGAGACCCTAGCGGGGGGCCGATCTACGAGCAGTACTTC; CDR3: CASSRDPSGGPIYEQYF
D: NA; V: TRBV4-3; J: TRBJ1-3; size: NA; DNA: TGCGCCAGCAGCCAAGTTACCGGAAACACCATATATTTT; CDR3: CASSQVTGNTIYF
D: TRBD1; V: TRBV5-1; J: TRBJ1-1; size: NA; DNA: TGCGCCAGCAGCATGCAGACAGGGGGCTACACTGAAGCTTTCTTT; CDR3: CASSMQTGGYTEAFF
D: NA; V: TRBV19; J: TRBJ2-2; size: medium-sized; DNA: TGTGCCAGTAGTATATCCAGAAACACCGGGGAGCTGTTTTTT; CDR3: CASSISRNTGELFF
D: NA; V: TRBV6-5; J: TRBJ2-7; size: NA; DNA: TGTGCCAGCAGTTTGACACCGGCCTACGAGCAGTACTTC; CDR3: CASSLTPAYEQYF
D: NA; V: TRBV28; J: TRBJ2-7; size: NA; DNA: TGTGCCAGCCGGTCCACAACGACCTACGAGCAGTACTTC; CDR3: CASRSTTTYEQYF
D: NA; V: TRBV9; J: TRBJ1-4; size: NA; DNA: TGTGCCAGCAGCGTAGAGTGGGGGCGTACTAATGAAAAACTGTTTTTT; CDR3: CASSVEWGRTNEKLFF
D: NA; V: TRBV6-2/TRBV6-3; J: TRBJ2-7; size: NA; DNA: TGTGCCAGCAGTTATAGGGCCTACTACGAGCAGTACTTC; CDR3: CASSYRAYYEQYF
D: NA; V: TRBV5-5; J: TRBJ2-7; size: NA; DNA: TGTGCCAGCAGCTTATGGGTAACTAGCTCCTACGAGCAGTACTTC; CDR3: CASSLWVTSSYEQYF
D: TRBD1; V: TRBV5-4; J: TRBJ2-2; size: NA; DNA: TGTGCCAGCAGCACCCGGACAGGGCCGAACACCGGGGAGCTGTTTTTT; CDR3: CASSTRTGPNTGELFF
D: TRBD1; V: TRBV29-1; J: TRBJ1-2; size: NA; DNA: TGCAGCGTTTCGGACAGGGACGTTGGCTACACCTTC; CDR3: CSVSDRDVGYTF
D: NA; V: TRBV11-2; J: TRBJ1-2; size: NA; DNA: TGTGCCAGCAGTCTCAATCCGGGACAAGACGACTATGGCTACACCTTC; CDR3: CASSLNPGQDDYGYTF
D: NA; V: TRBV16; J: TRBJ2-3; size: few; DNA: TGTGCCAGCAGCCCGCACACGGGGATCCATACGCAGTATTTT; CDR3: CASSPHTGIHTQYF
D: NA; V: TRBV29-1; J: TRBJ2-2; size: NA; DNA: TGCAGCGTGCGGAACAGGATGTACGGGGAGCTGTTTTTT; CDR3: CSVRNRMYGELFF
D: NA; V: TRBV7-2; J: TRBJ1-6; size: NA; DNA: TGTGCCAGCAGCTTAGATAACTTTTATTCACCCCTCCACTTT; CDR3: CASSLDNFYSPLHF
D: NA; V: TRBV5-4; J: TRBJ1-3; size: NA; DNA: TGTGCCAGCAGCTTGGCGGGACAAAGCTCTGGAAACACCATATATTTT; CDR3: CASSLAGQSSGNTIYF
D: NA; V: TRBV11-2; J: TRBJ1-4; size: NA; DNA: TGTGCCAGCAGCCGCCCGGGAGGGCAACTGTTTTTT; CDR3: CASSRPGGQLFF
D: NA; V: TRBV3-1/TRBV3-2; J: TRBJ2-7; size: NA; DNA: TGTGCCAGCAGCCAAGACAGGGATTTCTACGAGCAGTACTTC; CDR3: CASSQDRDFYEQYF
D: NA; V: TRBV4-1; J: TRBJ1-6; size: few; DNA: TGCGCCAGCAGCCAGCCCCCGCTGGACACCTTAAATTCACCCCTCCACTTT; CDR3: CASSQPPLDTLNSPLHF
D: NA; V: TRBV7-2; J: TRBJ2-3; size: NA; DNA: TGTGCCAGCAGCTCTAGGCTGAGCACAGATACGCAGTATTTT; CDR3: CASSSRLSTDTQYF
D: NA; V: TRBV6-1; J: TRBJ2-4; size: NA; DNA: TGTGCCAGCAGTGAAAGGGGAACAGGATTAGCCAAAAACATTCAGTACTTC; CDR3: CASSERGTGLAKNIQYF
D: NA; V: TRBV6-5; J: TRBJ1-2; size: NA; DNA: TGTGCCAGCAGTTATGGGCAGTTTGGTGGCTACACCTTC; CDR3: CASSYGQFGGYTF
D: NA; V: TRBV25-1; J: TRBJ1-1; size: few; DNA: TGTGCCAGCGCGTGGGGGGGTGCAACTGAAGCTTTCTTT; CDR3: CASAWGGATEAFF
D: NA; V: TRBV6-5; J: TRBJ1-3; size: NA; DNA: TGTGCCAGCAGTAGCCCCCGTTACTATGGAAACACCATATATTTT; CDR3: CASSSPRYYGNTIYF
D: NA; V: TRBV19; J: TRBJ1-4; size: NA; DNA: TGTGCCAGTAGTATATTACTATCCACTAATGAAAAACTGTTTTTT; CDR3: CASSILLSTNEKLFF
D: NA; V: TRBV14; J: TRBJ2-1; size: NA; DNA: TGTGCCAGCAGCCAAAGAACGACGTCCTCCTACAATGAGCAGTTCTTC; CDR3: CASSQRTTSSYNEQFF
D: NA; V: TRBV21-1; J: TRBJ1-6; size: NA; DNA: TGTGCCAGCACACACTCCCATTTTTCACCCCTCCACTTT; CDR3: CASTHSHFSPLHF
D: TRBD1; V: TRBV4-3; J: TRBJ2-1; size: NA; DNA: TGCGCCAGCAGCCCTGGGACAGGGGCGGGCAATGAGCAGTTCTTC; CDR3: CASSPGTGAGNEQFF
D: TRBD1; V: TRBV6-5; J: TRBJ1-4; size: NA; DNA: TGTGCCAGCAGCGGAGAGGGACAGGGTTATGAAAAACTGTTTTTT; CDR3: CASSGEGQGYEKLFF
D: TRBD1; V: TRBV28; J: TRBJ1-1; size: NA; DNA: TGTGCCAGCAGTGCGCCGGGACAGGGGTTGGACACTGAAGCTTTCTTT; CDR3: CASSAPGQGLDTEAFF
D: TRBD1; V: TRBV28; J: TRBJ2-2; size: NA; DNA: TGTGCCAGCAGTCGAGAGCTTGGGACAGTGGACACCGGGGAGCTGTTTTTT; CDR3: CASSRELGTVDTGELFF
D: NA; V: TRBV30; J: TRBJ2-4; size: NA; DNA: TGTGCCTGGAGTGTACGGGCGGGTCTAGCCAAAAACATTCAGTACTTC; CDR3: CAWSVRAGLAKNIQYF
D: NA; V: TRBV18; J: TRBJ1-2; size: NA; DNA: TGTGCCAGCTCACCACGTCAGGCGCCGCGGGAGGGCTACACCTTC; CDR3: CASSPRQAPREGYTF